These 17 T cell receptor beta chains were sequenced from one sample in a study of T cell responses to AZD1222 COVID-19 vaccine. Assay: immunoSEQ multiplex PCR; the TCRdb copy retains only in-frame clones and omits some. The table has under 85,000 clones, 88% seen once. This material consisted of peripheral blood, taken on day 0 of MenACWY control vaccination. These receptors were obtained from an adult in good health.

This clone appeared once. For the CDR3, the DNA is TGTGCCAGTACCCTGCTGTACGCTAGCACAGATACGCAGTATTTT. Translation gives CASTLLYASTDTQYF. The chain couples TRBV19 to TRBJ2-3; no clear D. The CDR3 contains 15 residues. Germline CDR1 reads LNHDA; CDR2 reads SQIVND (reference sequence). V was pared by 7 bases and J by 0 bases, with 14 bases between. Full variable domain (missing parts from reference TRBV19 and TRBJ2-3): DGGITQSPKYLFRKEGQNVTLSCEQNLNHDAMYWYRQDPGQGLRLIYYSQIVNDFQKGDIAEGYSVSREKKESFPLTVTSAQKNPTAFYLCASTLLYASTDTQYFGPGTRLTVL.

The rearrangement uses TRBV27 and TRBJ1-6; D might be TRBD1 (5 bases). This CDR3 is built from 14 residues. CDR1 is MNHEY and CDR2 is SMNVEV in the germline V gene (reference sequence). Trimming took 3 bases from V and 10 from J, leaving 13 bases between them. This chain's CDR3 is CASSFGGPRSPLHF. DNA for the CDR3: TGTGCCAGCAGTTTCGGGGGTCCTAGATCACCCCTCCACTTT.

This clone was observed a handful of times. This CDR3 is also generated by other DNA sequences in the sample. The chain links TRBV27 to TRBJ1-1, with no clear D. Germline V gene lookup returns CDR1 MNHEY and CDR2 SMNVEV (reference sequence). This CDR3 has 13 amino acids. Trimming stripped 3 bases from V and 2 bases from J, with 7 bases between. The CDR3 sequence: CASSLGGNTEAFF. In DNA form, the CDR3 reads TGTGCCAGCAGTTTGGGAGGTAACACTGAAGCTTTCTTT.

The rearrangement joins TRBV5-1 to TRBJ1-4, with D perhaps matching TRBD1 (5 bases). The CDR3 consists of 22 residues. The germline V gene has CDR1 SGHRS and CDR2 YFSETQ. V lost 4 bases and J lost 8, with 39 bases in between. CDR3 region: CASSPYKGKGMAQLTSPEKLFF. The CDR3 DNA is TGCGCCAGCAGCCCATATAAGGGTAAGGGGATGGCGCAGCTGACTTCGCCCGAAAAACTGTTTTTT.

This clone was recorded once. The genes are TRBV7-2 and TRBJ1-2, with D perhaps TRBD1 (5 bases). The length of the CDR3 is 14 residues. The V and J ends lost 1 base and 2 bases respectively, with 8 bases between them. Germline V gene data show CDR1 as SGHTA and CDR2 as FQGNSA. CDR3 coding DNA: TGTGCCAGCAGCTTAGGGGAGGGGAACTATGGCTACACCTTC. This sequence encodes CASSLGEGNYGYTF.

The genes are TRBV6-5 and TRBJ2-7; 7 bases are a match to TRBD2. The trim removed 6 bases at V and 6 bases at J, leaving 8 bases unmatched. The CDR3 extends over 13 amino acids. Germline-derived CDR1 and CDR2 are MNHEY and SVGAGI. Written as DNA, the CDR3 is TGTGCCAGCAGGGGGGGAGGGTCTTCCGAGCAGTACTTC. Translation: CASRGGGSSEQYF.

The gene calls are TRBV3-1 (or the pseudogene TRBV3-2) and TRBJ2-7; no clear D gene. The CDR3 has 13 amino acids. CDR1 and CDR2 from the germline V gene are LGHDT and YNNKEL (reference sequence). V was cut by 4 bases and J by 5 bases, with 12 bases left in between. This CDR3 reads CASSPGPSDEQYF. The CDR3 DNA reads as TGTGCCAGCAGCCCGGGTCCGTCCGACGAGCAGTACTTC.

The chain's CDR3 is CASSQGSMNTEAFF. CDR3 coding DNA: TGCGCCAGCAGCCAAGGGTCCATGAACACTGAAGCTTTCTTT. The chain links TRBV4-3 to TRBJ1-1; D gene uncertain. The CDR3 consists of 14 residues. The germline gives CDR1 LGHNA, CDR2 YSLEER. The V and J ends lost 1 base and 0 bases respectively, with 6 bases between them.

This chain uses TRBV4-1 with TRBJ2-1; 9 bases agree with TRBD2. Germline V gene sequence: CDR1 MGHRA, CDR2 YSYEKL. Germline trimming cut 2 bases from V and 5 bases from J; bases unmatched to any gene: 10. This CDR3 has 17 amino acids. CDR3 sequence (DNA): TGCGCCAGCAGCCAACTACCTTTGGCGGGGGGGAACAATGAGCAGTTCTTC. It codes for CASSQLPLAGGNNEQFF.

The J gene is TRBJ1-2, the V gene TRBV14; D not resolved. V dropped 4 bases and J dropped 2 bases, with 11 bases sitting between them. The CDR3 extends over 14 amino acids. CDR1 is SGHDN, CDR2 FVKESK, per germline. Written as DNA, the CDR3 is TGTGCCAGCAGCCGAGGGCACCCCAACTATGGCTACACCTTC. As protein: CASSRGHPNYGYTF.

The chain joins TRBV5-1 to TRBJ2-7; possibly TRBD1 for D (5 bases). With 0 bases removed from V and 8 bases from J, the gap between germline ends came to 18 bases. The germline V gene encodes CDR1 SGHRS and CDR2 YFSETQ. This CDR3 comprises 15 residues. The CDR3 nucleotides read TGCGCCAGCAGCTTGGGACAGACCCCTTTTGGCAAGCAGTACTTC. The encoded protein is CASSLGQTPFGKQYF.

The chain carries TRBV10-3 and TRBJ1-2; D gene uncertain. This CDR3 contains 15 residues. Germline V gene data show CDR1 as ENHRY and CDR2 as SYGVKD. The V gene lost 4 bases and the J gene lost 5 bases, with 17 bases spanning the gap. The CDR3 is CAISAGGELGYGYTF. The CDR3 DNA sequence: TGTGCCATCAGTGCCGGCGGCGAACTGGGTTATGGCTACACCTTC.

This chain links TRBV7-9 with TRBJ1-2, with D maybe TRBD1 (6 bases). There are 14 residues in the CDR3. Trimming left V 4 bases short and J 2 bases short, with 11 bases between. The germline V gene has CDR1 SEHNR and CDR2 FQNEAQ (reference sequence). CDR3 coding DNA: TGTGCCAGCAGCTCCAACAGGGTAAACTATGGCTACACCTTC. Amino acid sequence: CASSSNRVNYGYTF.

This clone has a handful of counts. The chain couples TRBV5-1 to TRBJ1-6, with a possible D match to TRBD1 (6 bases). Germline loops: CDR1 SGHRS, CDR2 YFSETQ. V was cut by 0 bases and J by 5 bases, with 18 bases left in between. The CDR3 contains 18 residues. The CDR3 DNA sequence: TGCGCCAGCAGCTTGGTGGGGGCAGCCAGGGCCCATAATTCACCCCTCCACTTT. This sequence encodes CASSLVGAARAHNSPLHF.

As for this clone: Relative to the germline gene, one junction end is altered; a read error may explain this. The chain joins TRBV19 to TRBJ1-2; perhaps TRBD1 as D (5 bases). CDR1 is LNHDA, CDR2 SQIVND, per germline (reference sequence). This CDR3 is 13 amino acids long. The CDR3 region is CASSIGGQGGYTF. As DNA, the CDR3 is TGTGCCAGTAGCATAGGAGGGCAGGGTGGCTACACCTTC.

The V gene is TRBV6-5, the J gene TRBJ2-7; D may be TRBD1 (6 bases). The V and J ends lost 4 bases and 6 bases respectively, with 7 bases between them. The CDR3 runs 11 residues. Germline lookup yields CDR1 MNHEY and CDR2 SVGAGI. The CDR3 DNA is TGTGCCAGCAGTTGGGACACCGAGCAGTACTTC. This translates into CASSWDTEQYF.

The rearrangement joins TRBV5-4 to TRBJ2-3, with D tentatively TRBD2 (5 bases). The length of the CDR3 is 16 residues. Deletions cut 2 bases from V and 0 bases from J, with 13 bases between. Germline lookup yields CDR1 SGHNT and CDR2 YYREEE (reference sequence). Written as DNA, the CDR3 is TGTGCCAGCAGCTTTGAATTAGCGCTTAGCACAGATACGCAGTATTTT. Encoded protein: CASSFELALSTDTQYF.